This T cell receptor beta chain was retrieved from a study of cytomegalovirus exposure and HLA in healthy donors. Primers: 60 Vbeta forward and 13 Jbeta reverse. The assay was immunoSEQ multiplex PCR, and TCRdb's table has in-frame clones only and misses some. This repertoire comprises roughly 33,000 clones; its ten largest clones make up 3% to 3.5%. The CDR3 has 15 amino acids. The V and J ends lost 3 bases and 6 bases respectively, with 20 bases between them. Germline lookup yields CDR1 GTSNPN and CDR2 SVGIG (reference sequence). Overall study results and limits: The authors enumerated over 150 TCR beta chains as linked to cytomegalovirus. Indistinguishable V segments, including TRBV6-2 and TRBV6-3, were excluded.

Remarks on this clone: The antigen is undetermined.

This receptor was obtained from a woman aged 40 to 50 in good health and CMV-seropositive. Specimen: PBMCs. V is TRBV30 and J is TRBJ2-5; perhaps TRBD2 as D (7 bases). CDR3 bases: TGTGCCTGGAGGATCGGAGCGGGGAGGGGGAAGACCCAGTACTTC. This gives the protein CAWRIGAGRGKTQYF.